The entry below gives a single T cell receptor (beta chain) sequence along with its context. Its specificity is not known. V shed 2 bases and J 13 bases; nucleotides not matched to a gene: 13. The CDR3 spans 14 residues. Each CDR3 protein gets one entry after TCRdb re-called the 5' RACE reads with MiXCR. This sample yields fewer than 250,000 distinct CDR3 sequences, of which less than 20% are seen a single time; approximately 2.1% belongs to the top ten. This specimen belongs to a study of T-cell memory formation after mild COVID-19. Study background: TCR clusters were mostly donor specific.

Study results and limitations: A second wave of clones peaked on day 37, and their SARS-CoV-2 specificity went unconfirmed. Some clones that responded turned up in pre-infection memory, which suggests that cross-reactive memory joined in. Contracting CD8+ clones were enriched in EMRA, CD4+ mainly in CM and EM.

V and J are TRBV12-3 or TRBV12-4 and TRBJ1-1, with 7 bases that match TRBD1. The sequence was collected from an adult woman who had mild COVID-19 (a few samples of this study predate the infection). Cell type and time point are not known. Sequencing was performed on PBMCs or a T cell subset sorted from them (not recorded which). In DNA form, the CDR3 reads TGTGCCAGCAGTTTAACGGACAGGATTTTGTCAGGTTTCTTT. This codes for CASSLTDRILSGFF.